This T cell receptor beta chain comes out of a study of blood T cell repertoires in COVID-19. Study-wide background: From the United States, Italy and Spain came samples of acute and convalescent COVID-19. From T cells, B-cell-depleted T cells, or PBMCs came the material, which was cDNA or gDNA.

This clone appeared once. Original data processing: Cell counts per sample came from amplifying reference gene primers. The data were produced by immunoSEQ multiplex PCR, yet TCRdb's version contains in-frame clones alone and is incomplete. V and J calls and clone size follow that table, whereas D and trimming were derived from the DNA. The table lists approximately 80,000 clones, about 81% of them singletons, with 27% in the top ten. The sequencing input was peripheral blood. The TCR comes from a human donor in a cohort sampled during active COVID-19.

CDR3 region: CASSLGPQGEDIQYF. CDR3 coding DNA: TGCGCCAGCAGCTTGGGGCCCCAGGGTGAGGACATTCAGTACTTC. The chain carries TRBV5-1 and TRBJ2-4, with D tentatively TRBD1 (5 bases). V gave up 0 bases and J gave up 8 bases, with 15 bases separating them. Germline CDR1 SGHRS, CDR2 YFSETQ. The CDR3 is made up of 15 amino acids. Variable domain in full (rest from reference TRBV5-1 and TRBJ2-4): KAGVTQTPRYLIKTRGQQVTLSCSPISGHRSVSWYQQTPGQGLQFLFEYFSETQRNKGNFPGRFSGRQFSNSRSEMNVSTLELGDSALYLCASSLGPQGEDIQYFGAGTRLSVL.